This TCR beta chain came from a study of identical twins. Template switching (which added a universal primer site) was used, and cDNA carried unique molecular identifiers. One entry per CDR3 protein, called by TCRdb with MiXCR from the 5' RACE reads. The data contain 420,000 or so distinct CDR3 sequences, about 18% of them singletons. Germline loops: CDR1 SQVTM, CDR2 ANQGSEA. Trimming cost V 2 bases and J 1 base, with 12 bases left between them. This CDR3 is built from 14 residues. The receptor was derived from a man aged 50-60 years in good health. The sequenced material came from naive T cells sorted from blood. The genes are TRBV29-1 and TRBJ2-7; D may correspond to TRBD1 or TRBD2 (5 bases each). The DNA of the CDR3 is TGCAGCGTTGAAAGCAGGGACGCATCCTACGAGCAGTACTTC. Encoded protein: CSVESRDASYEQYF.